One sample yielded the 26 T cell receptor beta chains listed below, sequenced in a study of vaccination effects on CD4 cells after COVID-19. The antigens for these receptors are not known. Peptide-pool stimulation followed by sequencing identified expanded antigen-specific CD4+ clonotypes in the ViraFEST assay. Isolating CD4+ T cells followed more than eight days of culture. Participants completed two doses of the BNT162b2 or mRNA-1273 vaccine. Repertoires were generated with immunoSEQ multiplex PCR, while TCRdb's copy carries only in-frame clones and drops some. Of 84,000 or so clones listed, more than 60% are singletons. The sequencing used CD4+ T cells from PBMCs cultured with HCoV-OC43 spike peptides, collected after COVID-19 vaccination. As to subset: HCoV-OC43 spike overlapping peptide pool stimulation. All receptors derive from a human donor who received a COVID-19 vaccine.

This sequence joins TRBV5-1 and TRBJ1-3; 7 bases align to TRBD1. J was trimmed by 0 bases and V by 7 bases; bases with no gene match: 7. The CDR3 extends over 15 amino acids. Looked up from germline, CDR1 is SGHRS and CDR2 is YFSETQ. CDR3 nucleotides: TGCGCCAGCGCCGGGACAGCAAGCTCTGGAAACACCATATATTTT. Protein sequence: CASAGTASSGNTIYF.

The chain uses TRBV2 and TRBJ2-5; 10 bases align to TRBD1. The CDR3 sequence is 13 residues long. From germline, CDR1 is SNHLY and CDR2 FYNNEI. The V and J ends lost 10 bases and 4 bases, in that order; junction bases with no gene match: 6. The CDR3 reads CATSRDRGETQYF. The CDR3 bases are TGTGCCACCTCCAGGGACAGGGGAGAGACCCAGTACTTC. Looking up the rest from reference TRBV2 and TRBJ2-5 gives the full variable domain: EPEVTQTPSHQVTQMGQEVILRCVPISNHLYFYWYRQILGQKVEFLVSFYNNEISEKSEIFDDQFSVERPDGSNFTLKIRSTKLEDSAMYFCATSRDRGETQYFGPGTRLLVL.

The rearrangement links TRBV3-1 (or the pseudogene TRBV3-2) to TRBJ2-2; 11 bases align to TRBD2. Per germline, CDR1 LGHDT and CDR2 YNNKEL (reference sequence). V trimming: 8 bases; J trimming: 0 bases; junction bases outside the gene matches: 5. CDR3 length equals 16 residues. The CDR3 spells CASGLAGGTNTGELFF. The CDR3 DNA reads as TGTGCCAGCGGATTAGCGGGGGGGACGAACACCGGGGAGCTGTTTTTT.

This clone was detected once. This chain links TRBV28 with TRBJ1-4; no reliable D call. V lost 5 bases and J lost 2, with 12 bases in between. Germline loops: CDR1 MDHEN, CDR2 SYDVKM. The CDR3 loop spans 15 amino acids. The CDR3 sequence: CASSDNLRTNEKLFF. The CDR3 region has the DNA TGTGCCAGCAGTGACAACCTGCGGACTAATGAAAAACTGTTTTTT.

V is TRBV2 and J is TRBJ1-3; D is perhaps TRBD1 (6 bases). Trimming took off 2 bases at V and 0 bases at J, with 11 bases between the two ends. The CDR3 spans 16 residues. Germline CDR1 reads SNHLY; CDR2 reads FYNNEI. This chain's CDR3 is CASSERTVLSGNTIYF. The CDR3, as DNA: TGTGCCAGCAGTGAAAGGACAGTTCTCTCTGGAAACACCATATATTTT.

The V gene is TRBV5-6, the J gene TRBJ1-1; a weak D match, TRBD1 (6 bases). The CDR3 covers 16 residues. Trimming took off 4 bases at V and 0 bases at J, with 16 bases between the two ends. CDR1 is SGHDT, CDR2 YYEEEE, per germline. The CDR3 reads CASSVVTGNMNTEAFF. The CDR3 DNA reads TGTGCCAGCAGCGTAGTTACAGGGAACATGAACACTGAAGCTTTCTTT.

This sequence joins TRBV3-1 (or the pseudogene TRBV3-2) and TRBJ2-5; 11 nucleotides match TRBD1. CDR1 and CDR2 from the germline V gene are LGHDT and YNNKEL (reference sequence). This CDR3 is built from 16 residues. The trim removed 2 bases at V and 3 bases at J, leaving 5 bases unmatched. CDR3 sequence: CASSQSDRGQKETQYF. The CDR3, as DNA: TGTGCCAGCAGCCAATCGGACAGGGGGCAAAAAGAGACCCAGTACTTC.

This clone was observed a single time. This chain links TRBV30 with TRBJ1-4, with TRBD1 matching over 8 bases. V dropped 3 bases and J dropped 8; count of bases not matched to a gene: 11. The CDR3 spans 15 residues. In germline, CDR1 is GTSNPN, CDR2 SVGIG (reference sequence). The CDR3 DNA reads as TGTGCCTGGAGCGCCGGACAGGGTGGCGGGGAAAAACTGTTTTTT. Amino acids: CAWSAGQGGGEKLFF.

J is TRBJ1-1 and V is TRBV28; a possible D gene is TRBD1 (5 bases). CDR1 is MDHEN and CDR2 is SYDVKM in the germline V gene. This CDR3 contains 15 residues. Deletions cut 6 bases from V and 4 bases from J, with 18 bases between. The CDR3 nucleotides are TGTGCCAGCAGCGTGCCTATCGAGCAGGGCACTGAAGCTTTCTTT. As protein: CASSVPIEQGTEAFF.

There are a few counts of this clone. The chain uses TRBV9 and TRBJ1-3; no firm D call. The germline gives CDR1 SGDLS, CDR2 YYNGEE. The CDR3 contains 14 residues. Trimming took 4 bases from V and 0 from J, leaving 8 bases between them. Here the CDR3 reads CASSPVGSGNTIYF. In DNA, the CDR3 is TGTGCCAGCAGCCCCGTCGGCTCTGGAAACACCATATATTTT.

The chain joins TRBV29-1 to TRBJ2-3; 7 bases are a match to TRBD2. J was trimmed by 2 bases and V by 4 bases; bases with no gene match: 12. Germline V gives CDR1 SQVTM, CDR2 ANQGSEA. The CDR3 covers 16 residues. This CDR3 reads CSVGGSAGINTDTQYF. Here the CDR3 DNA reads TGCAGCGTTGGAGGGTCAGCGGGGATTAACACAGATACGCAGTATTTT.

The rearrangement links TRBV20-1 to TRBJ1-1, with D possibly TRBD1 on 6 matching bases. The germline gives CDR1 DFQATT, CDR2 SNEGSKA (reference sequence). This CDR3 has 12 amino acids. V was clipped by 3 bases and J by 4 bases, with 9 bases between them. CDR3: CSASLGATEAFF. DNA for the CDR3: TGCAGTGCTAGTTTGGGGGCCACTGAAGCTTTCTTT.

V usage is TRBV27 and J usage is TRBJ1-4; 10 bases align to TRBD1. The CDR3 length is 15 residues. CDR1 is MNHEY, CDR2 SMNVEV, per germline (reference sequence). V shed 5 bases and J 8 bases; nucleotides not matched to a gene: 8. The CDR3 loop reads CASSRETGGREKLFF. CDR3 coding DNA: TGTGCCAGCAGTCGCGAGACAGGGGGCAGAGAAAAACTGTTTTTT.

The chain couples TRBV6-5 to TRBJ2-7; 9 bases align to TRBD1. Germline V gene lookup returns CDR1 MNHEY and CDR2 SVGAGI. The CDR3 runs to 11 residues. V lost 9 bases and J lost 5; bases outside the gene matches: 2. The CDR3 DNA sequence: TGTGCCAGGAGGGACAGGGACGAGCAGTACGTC. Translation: CARRDRDEQYV.

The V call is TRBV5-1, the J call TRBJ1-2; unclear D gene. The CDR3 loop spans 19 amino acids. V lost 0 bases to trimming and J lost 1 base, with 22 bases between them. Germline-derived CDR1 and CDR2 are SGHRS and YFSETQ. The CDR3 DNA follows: TGCGCCAGCAGCTTGGCCTCACTATCGTCCGCGTATTTTAACTATGGCTACACCTTC. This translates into CASSLASLSSAYFNYGYTF.

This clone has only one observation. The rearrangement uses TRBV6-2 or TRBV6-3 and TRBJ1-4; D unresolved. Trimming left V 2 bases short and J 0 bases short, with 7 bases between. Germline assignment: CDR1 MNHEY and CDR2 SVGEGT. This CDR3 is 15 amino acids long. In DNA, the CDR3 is TGTGCCAGCAGTTACGGCCCCGCAACTAATGAAAAACTGTTTTTT. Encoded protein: CASSYGPATNEKLFF.

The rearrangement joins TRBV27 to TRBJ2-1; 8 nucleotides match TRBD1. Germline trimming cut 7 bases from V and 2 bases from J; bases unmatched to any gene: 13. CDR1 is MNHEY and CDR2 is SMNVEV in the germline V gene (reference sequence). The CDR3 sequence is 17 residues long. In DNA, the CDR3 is TGTGCCAGCAAACAACCAGGAGGGACAGGACCCTACAATGAGCAGTTCTTC. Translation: CASKQPGGTGPYNEQFF.

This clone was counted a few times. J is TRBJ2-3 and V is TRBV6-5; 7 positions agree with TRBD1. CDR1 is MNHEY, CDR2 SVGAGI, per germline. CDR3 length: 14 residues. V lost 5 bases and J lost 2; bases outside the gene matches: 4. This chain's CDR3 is CASSQTGVTDTQYF. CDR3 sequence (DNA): TGTGCCAGCAGTCAAACAGGGGTCACAGATACGCAGTATTTT.

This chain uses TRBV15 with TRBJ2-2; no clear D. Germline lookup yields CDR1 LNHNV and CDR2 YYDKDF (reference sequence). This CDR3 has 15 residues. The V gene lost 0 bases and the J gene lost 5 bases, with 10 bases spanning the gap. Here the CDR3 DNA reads TGTGCCACCAGCAGAGATCATCCGGGTACCGGGGAGCTGTTTTTT. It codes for CATSRDHPGTGELFF. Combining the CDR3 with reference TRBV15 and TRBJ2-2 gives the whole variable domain DAMVIQNPRYQVTQFGKPVTLSCSQTLNHNVMYWYQQKSSQAPKLLFHYYDKDFNNEADTPDNFQSRRPNTSFCFLDIRSPGLGDTAMYLCATSRDHPGTGELFFGEGSRLTVL.

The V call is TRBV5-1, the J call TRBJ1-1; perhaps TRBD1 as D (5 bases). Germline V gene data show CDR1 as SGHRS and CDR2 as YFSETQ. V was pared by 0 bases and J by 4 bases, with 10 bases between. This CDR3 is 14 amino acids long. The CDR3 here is CASSLVAGPTEAFF. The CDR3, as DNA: TGCGCCAGCAGCTTGGTGGCAGGGCCCACTGAAGCTTTCTTT.

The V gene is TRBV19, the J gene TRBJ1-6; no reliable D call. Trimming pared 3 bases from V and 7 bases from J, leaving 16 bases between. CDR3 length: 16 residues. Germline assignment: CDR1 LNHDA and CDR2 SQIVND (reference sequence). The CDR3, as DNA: TGTGCCAGTAGTATGCGACCTCTCTACAAGAATTCACCCCTCCACTTT. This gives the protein CASSMRPLYKNSPLHF. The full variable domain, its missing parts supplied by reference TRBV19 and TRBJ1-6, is DGGITQSPKYLFRKEGQNVTLSCEQNLNHDAMYWYRQDPGQGLRLIYYSQIVNDFQKGDIAEGYSVSREKKESFPLTVTSAQKNPTAFYLCASSMRPLYKNSPLHFGNGTRLTVT.

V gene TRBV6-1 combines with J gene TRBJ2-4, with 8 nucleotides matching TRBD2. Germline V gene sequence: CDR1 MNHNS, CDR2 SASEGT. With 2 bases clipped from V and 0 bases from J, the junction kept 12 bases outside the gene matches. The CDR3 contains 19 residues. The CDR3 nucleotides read TGTGCCAGCAGTGAAAAAGCGGGGGACCGACAACTAGCCAAAAACATTCAGTACTTC. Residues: CASSEKAGDRQLAKNIQYF.

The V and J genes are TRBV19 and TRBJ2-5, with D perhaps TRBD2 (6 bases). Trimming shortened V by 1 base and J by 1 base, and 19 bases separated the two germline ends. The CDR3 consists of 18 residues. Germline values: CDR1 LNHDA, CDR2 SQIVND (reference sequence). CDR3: CASSIALRGGAGQETQYF. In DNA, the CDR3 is TGTGCCAGTAGTATAGCGCTTCGTGGCGGGGCGGGCCAAGAGACCCAGTACTTC.

CDR3 region: CASSLWGGTEAFF. In DNA, the CDR3 is TGCGCCAGCAGCTTGTGGGGGGGCACTGAAGCTTTCTTT. The rearrangement joins TRBV5-1 to TRBJ1-1, with TRBD1 as a possible D gene (5 bases). Trimming took 1 base from V and 4 from J, leaving 8 bases between them. The CDR3 sequence is 13 residues long. The germline CDR1 and CDR2 sequences are SGHRS and YFSETQ.

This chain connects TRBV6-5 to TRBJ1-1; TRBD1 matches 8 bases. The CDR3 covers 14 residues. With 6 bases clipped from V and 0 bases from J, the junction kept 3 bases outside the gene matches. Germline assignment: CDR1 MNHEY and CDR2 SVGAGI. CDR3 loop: CASSLDRVNTEAFF. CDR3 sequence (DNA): TGTGCCAGCAGCCTGGACAGGGTGAACACTGAAGCTTTCTTT.

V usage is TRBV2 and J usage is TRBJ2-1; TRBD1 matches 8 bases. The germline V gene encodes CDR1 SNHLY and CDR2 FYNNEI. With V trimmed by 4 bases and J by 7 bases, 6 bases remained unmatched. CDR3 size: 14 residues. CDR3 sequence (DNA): TGTGCCAGCAGTGCGACAGGGGTTGTAAATGAGCAGTTCTTC. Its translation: CASSATGVVNEQFF.